This T cell receptor (beta chain) was identified during a study of blood T cells in healthy people across ages. Points from the study as a whole: Diversity figures based on one million T cells were deemed too low. In older individuals, TCR beta diversity per million T cells was lower, falling roughly linearly with age.

Germline CDR1 SEHNR, CDR2 FQNEAQ (reference sequence). V was pared by 6 bases and J by 5 bases, with 13 bases of the junction left unmatched. This CDR3 has 17 amino acids. Primed by a sample-barcoded 5' primer and a J-beta primer mix, a second PCR proceeded for about 6 to 12 cycles. Each cDNA molecule received a tag from a template-switch adaptor that had 12 random nucleotides. From the 5' RACE reads, TCRdb called clonotypes with MiXCR, one entry per CDR3 protein. The sample consists of about 1,500,000 distinct CDR3 sequences, approximately 42% of them appearing once. Regarding this clonotype: Its matching antigen is unknown.

Collection of 8.5 to 10 milliliters of peripheral blood was performed for each donor. The chain combines TRBV7-9 with TRBJ2-5, with 12 positions matching TRBD2. What was sequenced was blood. The sequence was obtained from a woman between 18 and 29 years old in good health. Here the CDR3 reads CASSPELAGGKAETQYF. The DNA for the CDR3 is TGTGCCAGCAGTCCAGAACTAGCGGGGGGCAAGGCGGAGACCCAGTACTTC.